Below, 24 T cell receptor beta chains from the same sample are listed, as sequenced in a study of radiotherapy plus CTLA-4 blockade in lung cancer (dated by TCRdb to 2017 to 2018). Libraries came from the immunoSEQ multiplex PCR assay. What TCRdb holds here is the immuneACCESS table cut down to in-frame rearrangements. Part of the clones is not present; checked against another copy, under half of the missing clones reflect an unresolved V gene, and the others are unexplained. The sample table lists fewer than 100,000 clones, roughly 80% of them with a count of one. The ten biggest clones cover 0.75% to 0.95% of the sample. This specimen was peripheral blood, taken from a patient treated with radiotherapy plus ipilimumab. These receptors originate from a human donor with non-small cell lung cancer who had stable disease on radiotherapy plus ipilimumab.

This clone has a handful of counts. The V gene is TRBV19, the J gene TRBJ1-2; D ambiguous. CDR1 is LNHDA, CDR2 SQIVND, per germline (reference sequence). The CDR3 length is 12 residues. V lost 4 bases and J lost 8, with 11 bases in between. The CDR3 DNA reads TGTGCCAGTAGTACCTTTAATGAAGGCTACACCTTC. Translation gives CASSTFNEGYTF. Based on the CDR3 plus reference TRBV19 and TRBJ1-2, the full variable domain is DGGITQSPKYLFRKEGQNVTLSCEQNLNHDAMYWYRQDPGQGLRLIYYSQIVNDFQKGDIAEGYSVSREKKESFPLTVTSAQKNPTAFYLCASSTFNEGYTFGSGTRLTVV.

V gene TRBV5-8 combines with J gene TRBJ1-2; no clear D gene. Trimming left V 2 bases short and J 7 bases short, with 15 bases between. The CDR3 totals 14 residues. Germline lookup yields CDR1 SGHTS and CDR2 YDEGEE. Here the CDR3 reads CASSLSGIEGGYTF. The CDR3 bases are TGTGCCAGCAGCTTAAGCGGAATAGAAGGTGGCTACACCTTC.

V is TRBV5-1 and J is TRBJ2-7; D is uncertain. The ends were cut back, 4 bases at V and 2 bases at J, with 13 bases in the middle. Germline V lookup: CDR1 SGHRS, CDR2 YFSETQ. The CDR3 is 14 residues long. CDR3 DNA: TGCGCCAGCAGCACGGGCTCTCCACCCTACGAGCAGTACTTC. Its protein is CASSTGSPPYEQYF.

This chain connects TRBV18 to TRBJ1-2, with D tentatively TRBD1 (5 bases). This CDR3 has 14 amino acids. Germline CDR1 and CDR2: KGHSH and LQKENI. V gave up 1 base and J gave up 4 bases, with 10 bases separating them. CDR3 loop: CASSPLETVYGYTF. DNA of the CDR3: TGTGCCAGCTCACCACTCGAGACAGTCTATGGCTACACCTTC. The complete variable domain, with remaining parts taken from reference TRBV18 and TRBJ1-2, reads NAGVMQNPRHLVRRRGQEARLRCSPMKGHSHVYWYRQLPEEGLKFMVYLQKENIIDESGMPKERFSAEFPKEGPSILRIQQVVRGDSAAYFCASSPLETVYGYTFGSGTRLTVV.

The chain couples TRBV7-2 to TRBJ2-6; the D gene is possibly TRBD2 (5 bases). The CDR3 contains 13 residues. Germline V lookup: CDR1 SGHTA, CDR2 FQGNSA. Trimming pared 8 bases from V and 2 bases from J, leaving 7 bases between. CDR3 DNA sequence: TGTGCCAGCGAGAGGGCTGGGGCCAACGTCCTGACTTTC. Translation gives CASERAGANVLTF.

The V call is TRBV7-9, the J call TRBJ2-7; 9 nucleotides agree with TRBD2. The CDR3 totals 19 residues. V dropped 4 bases and J dropped 3; count of bases not matched to a gene: 19. Germline loops: CDR1 SEHNR, CDR2 FQNEAQ (reference sequence). CDR3 coding DNA: TGTGCCAGCAGCTCCCCCCGTCTCTCCGTCCGGCGGGAGGGCTACGAGCAGTACTTC. This sequence encodes CASSSPRLSVRREGYEQYF.

The V call is TRBV7-6, the J call TRBJ2-1; 10 bases line up with TRBD2. Germline lookup yields CDR1 SGHVS and CDR2 FNYEAQ. The CDR3 covers 18 residues. V was pared by 3 bases and J by 0 bases, with 8 bases of the junction left unmatched. The CDR3 DNA reads TGTGCCAGCAGCTTGAGTACTAGCGGGAAGAGCTCCTACAATGAGCAGTTCTTC. It codes for CASSLSTSGKSSYNEQFF.

V gene TRBV2 combines with J gene TRBJ2-1; D call uncertain. With 4 bases removed from V and 6 bases from J, the gap between germline ends came to 19 bases. The CDR3 contains 16 residues. CDR1 is SNHLY, CDR2 FYNNEI, per germline. The CDR3 bases are TGTGCCAGCAGTGGATCTCTAGATTTTTTGGGCAATGAGCAGTTCTTC. As protein: CASSGSLDFLGNEQFF.

The CDR3 DNA reads as TGCGCCAGCAGTCCCGACAGGAGGTATAGCAATCAGCCCCAGCATTTT. The encoded protein is CASSPDRRYSNQPQHF. The chain recombines TRBV23-1 with TRBJ1-5, with a possible D match to TRBD1 (6 bases). TRBV23-1 qualifies as an ORF whose function is uncertain. The ends were cut back, 4 bases at V and 0 bases at J, with 13 bases in the middle. This CDR3 spans 16 amino acids.

The chain carries TRBV5-1 and TRBJ2-2; TRBD1 agrees at 10 bases. The CDR3 consists of 17 residues. The junction had 5 bases not matched to a gene; V was cut back by 0 bases and J by 3 bases. Germline loops: CDR1 SGHRS, CDR2 YFSETQ. CDR3 region: CASSLGDRGIDTGELFF. The CDR3 DNA follows: TGCGCCAGCAGCTTGGGGGACAGGGGAATTGACACCGGGGAGCTGTTTTTT.

This clone was detected only a few times. The gene calls are TRBV7-9 and TRBJ1-1; tentatively, D is TRBD1 (5 bases). Trimming stripped 6 bases from V and 0 bases from J, with 11 bases between. This CDR3 region has 14 residues. CDR1 and CDR2 (germline): SEHNR, FQNEAQ (reference sequence). In nucleotides, the CDR3 is TGTGCCAGCAGGCGAACAGGTGTGAACACTGAAGCTTTCTTT. Translating gives CASRRTGVNTEAFF. The entire variable domain, with the rest obtained from reference TRBV7-9 and TRBJ1-1, is as follows: DTGVSQNPRHKITKRGQNVTFRCDPISEHNRLYWYRQTLGQGPEFLTYFQNEAQLEKSRLLSDRFSAERPKGSFSTLEIQRTEQGDSAMYLCASRRTGVNTEAFFGQGTRLTVV.

The chain uses TRBV4-1 and TRBJ2-2, with TRBD2 identical over 9 bases. V was clipped by 0 bases and J by 1 base; unmatched bases: 6. Per the germline V gene, CDR1 is MGHRA and CDR2 is YSYEKL. The CDR3 length is 18 residues. CDR3 in DNA: TGCGCCAGCAGCCAAGATGGGCTAGCGGGGCGGAACACCGGGGAGCTGTTTTTT. This codes for CASSQDGLAGRNTGELFF.

V usage is TRBV11-2 and J usage is TRBJ2-3; 12 bases line up with TRBD1. V dropped 4 bases and J dropped 2; count of bases not matched to a gene: 4. The CDR3 is 16 amino acids. Germline loops: CDR1 SGHAT, CDR2 FQNNGV. The CDR3 region has the DNA TGTGCCAGCAGCTCCGGGACAGGGGGCTTCACAGATACGCAGTATTTT. Translation gives CASSSGTGGFTDTQYF.

This clone has only one observation. The chain couples TRBV19 to TRBJ1-5, with TRBD1 identical over 9 bases. The V gene end was trimmed by 6 bases and the J gene end by 2 bases; junction bases not matched to a gene: 5. Germline values: CDR1 LNHDA, CDR2 SQIVND (reference sequence). The CDR3 extends over 15 amino acids. CDR3 nucleotides: TGTGCCAGTAGGGACAGGGGAGCGGGCAATCAGCCCCAGCATTTT. Protein sequence: CASRDRGAGNQPQHF.

The rearrangement uses TRBV28 and TRBJ1-5, with 8 bases aligning to TRBD1. Germline values: CDR1 MDHEN, CDR2 SYDVKM. Germline trimming cut 6 bases from V and 4 bases from J; bases unmatched to any gene: 8. The CDR3 extends over 15 amino acids. The CDR3 nucleotides read TGTGCCAGCAGACATGACAGGGGAAGGAATCAGCCCCAGCATTTT. It yields the protein CASRHDRGRNQPQHF.

The rearrangement uses TRBV5-1 and TRBJ1-1; D is perhaps TRBD1 (6 bases). CDR1 is SGHRS, CDR2 YFSETQ, per germline. V lost 0 bases, J lost 0 bases, and 12 bases lay in between. The CDR3 has 16 amino acids. The CDR3 DNA reads as TGCGCCAGCAGCTTGGCCGGCAGGGGTATGAACACTGAAGCTTTCTTT. It translates to CASSLAGRGMNTEAFF.

The sample holds a few counts of this clone. The rearrangement joins TRBV19 to TRBJ1-2; D possibly corresponds to TRBD1 (5 bases). Germline V gene data show CDR1 as LNHDA and CDR2 as SQIVND (reference sequence). Between the trimmed V and J ends, which lost 1 base and 4 bases, there was a span of 10 bases. The length of the CDR3 is 14 residues. Here the CDR3 DNA reads TGTGCCAGTAGTATAGCCAGGGTAGGCTATGGCTACACCTTC. Amino acid sequence: CASSIARVGYGYTF.

The chain recombines TRBV7-8 with TRBJ1-5, with D possibly being TRBD1 (5 bases). Germline assignment: CDR1 SGHVS and CDR2 FQNEAQ. V was pared by 2 bases and J by 3 bases, with 11 bases between. The CDR3 is 15 amino acids. The CDR3 DNA is TGTGCCAGCAGCTTACTAAGACAGATCAATCAGCCCCAGCATTTT. Translated, it gives CASSLLRQINQPQHF.

The chain carries TRBV7-8 and TRBJ1-1; 9 positions agree with TRBD1. The CDR3 loop spans 16 amino acids. Germline-derived CDR1 and CDR2 are SGHVS and FQNEAQ. The J segment lost 4 bases and the V segment lost 4 bases, leaving 10 bases of the junction unmatched. The CDR3 region has the DNA TGTGCCAGCAGCTACTCCGGGACAGGGAGGGTCACTGAAGCTTTCTTT. This encodes CASSYSGTGRVTEAFF.

The chain joins TRBV2 to TRBJ2-7; D not resolved. V was cut by 6 bases and J by 0 bases, with 3 bases left in between. The CDR3 totals 11 residues. Per germline, CDR1 SNHLY and CDR2 FYNNEI. The CDR3, as DNA: TGTGCCAGCAGGTTCTCCTACGAGCAGTACTTC. Protein: CASRFSYEQYF.

The chain carries TRBV19 and TRBJ1-2; 8 bases fit TRBD1. With V trimmed by 5 bases and J by 7 bases, 12 bases remained unmatched. The CDR3 extends over 15 amino acids. CDR1 is LNHDA, CDR2 SQIVND, per germline (reference sequence). The CDR3 here is CASSGRDRMVCGYTF. The CDR3 region has the DNA TGTGCCAGTAGTGGCCGGGACAGGATGGTATGTGGCTACACCTTC.

The rearrangement joins TRBV5-1 to TRBJ2-7, with a possible D match to TRBD1 (6 bases). V was trimmed by 3 bases and J by 6 bases, leaving 13 bases between them. CDR3 size: 13 residues. The germline CDR1 and CDR2 sequences are SGHRS and YFSETQ. The CDR3 region has the DNA TGCGCCAGCAGCTCCGGGACACCCGTCGAGCAGTACTTC. It translates to CASSSGTPVEQYF.

This chain joins TRBV6-5 and TRBJ1-3, with 7 bases lining up with TRBD1. Per germline, CDR1 MNHEY and CDR2 SVGAGI. The CDR3 extends over 14 amino acids. The J segment lost 7 bases and the V segment lost 5 bases, leaving 8 bases of the junction unmatched. The CDR3 DNA is TGTGCCAGCAGTACCAGGGGGGGGTCGAACACCATATATTTT. Translating gives CASSTRGGSNTIYF.

This clone showed up just once. J is TRBJ1-1 and V is TRBV2; D is unresolved. CDR1 is SNHLY and CDR2 is FYNNEI in the germline V gene. V shed 2 bases and J shed 1 base, with 8 bases lying between them. The CDR3 has 14 residues. The CDR3 sequence: CASSEFPWNTEAFF. CDR3 nucleotides: TGTGCCAGCAGTGAATTCCCCTGGAACACTGAAGCTTTCTTT.